The sequence of this T cell receptor beta chain was determined in a study of T-cell reconstitution after alpha-beta-depleted transplantation in children. Germline V gene lookup returns CDR1 MNHNS and CDR2 SASEGT. This CDR3 comprises 15 residues. Library preparation (for TCRbeta) was performed with unique molecular identifiers. TCRdb passed the PCR reads through MiXCR, listing each CDR3 protein once. The data show about 370,000 distinct CDR3 sequences, over 20% seen once. Only a few counts were recorded for this clonotype. An end of the junction differs from the germline gene, which may be a read error.

The material sequenced was PBMCs from the stem cell graft donor, taken from the stem cell graft. This TCR was recovered from a human donor who donated a stem cell graft to a child with acute myeloid leukemia. The chain joins TRBV6-1 to TRBJ2-1; 12 bases align to TRBD2. The CDR3, as DNA: TGTGCCAGCGGTGACCGGACTAGCGGGATGGGTGAGCAGTTCTTC. Its protein product is CASGDRTSGMGEQFF.